What follows are 12 T cell receptor beta chains derived from one specimen sequenced in a study of OX40 agonist ivuxolimab in advanced cancers. The method was immunoSEQ multiplex PCR; TCRdb's version includes in-frame clones alone and lacks a portion of them. Of approximately 12,000 clones in the sample, about 84% were seen once. This specimen was CD4+ or CD8+ T cells sorted from blood, taken in a trial of the OX40 agonist ivuxolimab. All receptors come from an adult with an advanced solid tumor such as melanoma, head and neck, liver or kidney cancer.

The chain joins TRBV11-2 to TRBJ2-3; D possibly matches TRBD1 or TRBD2 (5 bases each). This CDR3 spans 19 amino acids. Germline V gene sequence: CDR1 SGHAT, CDR2 FQNNGV. V lost 4 bases and J lost 5, with 28 bases in between. The chain's CDR3 is CASSSRPAPSGTTQDTQYF. DNA for the CDR3: TGTGCCAGCAGCTCCCGCCCCGCCCCGAGTGGGACGACACAAGATACGCAGTATTTT.

The chain joins TRBV29-1 to TRBJ2-7; D not certain. CDR3 size: 13 residues. Germline V gives CDR1 SQVTM, CDR2 ANQGSEA. Trimming took 5 bases from V and 3 from J, leaving 14 bases between them. The CDR3, as DNA: TGCAGCGTTAGCAGCGTAGGGAACTACGAGCAGTACTTC. Protein: CSVSSVGNYEQYF.

The chain couples TRBV13 to TRBJ2-3; 8 positions agree with TRBD1. The CDR3 sequence is 15 residues long. Germline V gives CDR1 PRHDT, CDR2 FYEKMQ (reference sequence). The ends lost 5 bases at V and 3 bases at J; junction bases unmatched: 7. The CDR3 sequence: CASSLRQGWTDTQYF. CDR3 bases: TGTGCCAGCAGCCTCCGACAGGGGTGGACAGATACGCAGTATTTT.

This chain uses TRBV13 with TRBJ2-3; TRBD1 matches 9 bases. J was trimmed by 1 base and V by 5 bases; bases with no gene match: 4. The germline V gene encodes CDR1 PRHDT and CDR2 FYEKMQ (reference sequence). This CDR3 contains 15 residues. Here the CDR3 reads CASSLRTGGTDTQYF. The CDR3 bases are TGTGCCAGCAGCCTCCGGACAGGGGGCACAGATACGCAGTATTTT.

The chain has TRBV4-3 and TRBJ2-7; 7 positions agree with TRBD1. Germline trimming cut 4 bases from V and 1 base from J; bases unmatched to any gene: 7. The CDR3 loop spans 15 amino acids. From germline, CDR1 is LGHNA and CDR2 YSLEER. CDR3 loop: CASSPQRTGSYEQYF. DNA for the CDR3: TGCGCCAGCAGCCCCCAGAGGACAGGATCCTACGAGCAGTACTTC.

The rearrangement links TRBV11-2 to TRBJ2-7; TRBD2 matches 10 bases. Unmatched junction bases numbered 17, after V lost 4 bases and J lost 2 bases. Germline V lookup: CDR1 SGHAT, CDR2 FQNNGV. This CDR3 comprises 19 residues. The CDR3 spells CASSSGPRGGSGGTYEQYF. CDR3 DNA sequence: TGTGCCAGCAGCTCAGGGCCCAGGGGTGGTAGCGGGGGGACCTACGAGCAGTACTTC.

The CDR3 DNA reads as TGTGCCAGCAGCCTCCGGACAGTCCCGAAAGGAAGAAACTATGGCTACACCTTC. Translated: CASSLRTVPKGRNYGYTF. The J gene is TRBJ1-2, the V gene TRBV7-3, with D possibly being TRBD1 (6 bases). Between the trimmed V and J ends, which lost 5 bases and 2 bases, there was a span of 24 bases. Germline CDR1 is SGHTA and CDR2 is FQGTGA. The CDR3 length is 18 residues.

The chain couples TRBV7-9 to TRBJ1-4, with 7 bases identical to TRBD1. There are 15 residues in the CDR3. The ends lost 2 bases at V and 5 bases at J; junction bases unmatched: 5. Germline V CDR1 and CDR2: SEHNR, FQNEAQ (reference sequence). The DNA for the CDR3 is TGTGCCAGCAGCTTACGACAGGGTCTCAATGAAAAACTGTTTTTT. It translates to CASSLRQGLNEKLFF. Complete variable domain (other parts from reference TRBV7-9 and TRBJ1-4): DTGVSQNPRHKITKRGQNVTFRCDPISEHNRLYWYRQTLGQGPEFLTYFQNEAQLEKSRLLSDRFSAERPKGSFSTLEIQRTEQGDSAMYLCASSLRQGLNEKLFFGSGTQLSVL.

This chain uses TRBV19 with TRBJ2-7; D may be TRBD2 (6 bases). Germline assignment: CDR1 LNHDA and CDR2 SQIVND (reference sequence). Trimming removed 6 bases from V and 2 bases from J, with 14 bases in between. This CDR3 contains 14 residues. CDR3 sequence (DNA): TGTGCCAGTAGCCGGGACTCAGGTGCCTACGAGCAGTACTTC. This encodes CASSRDSGAYEQYF.

As to this clone: Compared with germline, one end of the junction differs, possibly owing to a read error. The chain joins TRBV7-7 to TRBJ1-4, with D unresolved. The CDR3 runs 14 residues. In germline, CDR1 is SSHAT, CDR2 FNYEAQ (reference sequence). CDR3 bases: TGTGCTAGCAGCTTAGCCCCTGGGGATGAAAAACTGTTTTTT. Protein product: CASSLAPGDEKLFF.

This clone is judged medium-sized (0.01 to 0.1%). The V call is TRBV10-3, the J call TRBJ2-7; 7 positions agree with TRBD2. Germline loops: CDR1 ENHRY, CDR2 SYGVKD. The CDR3 covers 16 residues. Losses at the gene ends were 0 bases for V and 3 bases for J; bases not matched to a gene: 8. The CDR3 loop is CAISESTSSGGYEQYF. CDR3 bases: TGTGCCATCAGTGAGTCGACGTCTAGCGGAGGCTACGAGCAGTACTTC.

This clone was recorded only once. The chain couples TRBV12-2 to TRBJ2-6; the D call in the table, TRBD1, was not verified against the DNA. TRBV12-2 is a pseudogene. This CDR3 is 17 amino acids long. Here the CDR3 reads CASRCLDSSSGANVLTF. The CDR3 DNA reads TGTGCAAGTCGCTGCCTAGACAGTAGCTCTGGGGCCAACGTCCTGACTTTC.